In its sample, the clone carrying this TCR beta chain was seen once. The CDR3 is 16 amino acids. Germline V gene data show CDR1 as LGHDT and CDR2 as YNNKEL (reference sequence). Trimming took off 1 base at V and 1 base at J, with 11 bases between the two ends. The sample comes from a study of blood T cell repertoires in COVID-19. TCRdb's table, derived via immunoSEQ multiplex PCR, lists solely in-frame clones and lacks some. The sample carries 350,000 or so clones, about 90% recorded once. The source is a man aged 18 to 29 with active or convalescent COVID-19. Sequenced sample: peripheral blood. V is TRBV3-1 (or the pseudogene TRBV3-2) and J is TRBJ1-5; maybe TRBD1 (6 bases). The CDR3 spells CASSQGMDRSNQPQHF. Here the CDR3 DNA reads TGTGCCAGCAGCCAAGGAATGGACAGAAGCAATCAGCCCCAGCATTTT.